The source of this T cell receptor beta chain is a study of T cell responses to AZD1222 COVID-19 vaccine. Profiling relied on immunoSEQ multiplex PCR, and the TCRdb table lists in-frame clones only, not all of them. In the table there are 200,000 to 300,000 clones, 85% to 95% of which are singletons. The CDR3 sequence is 17 residues long. The germline gives CDR1 MNHEY, CDR2 SMNVEV (reference sequence). The V end lost 6 bases, the J end lost 0 bases, and 15 bases lay between the germline ends. The chain recombines TRBV27 with TRBJ2-6, with D possibly TRBD1 on 6 matching bases. Sequences were derived from peripheral blood, sampled on day 0 of AZD1222 vaccination. The receptor's source is an adult in good health. The CDR3 region has the DNA TGTGCCAGCAGCTCGCAGGGGACGTCCTCTGGGGCCAACGTCCTGACTTTC. Its protein product is CASSSQGTSSGANVLTF.